This TCR beta chain was identified during a study of T-cell memory formation after mild COVID-19. Libraries for TCRalpha and TCRbeta carried sample barcodes and unique molecular identifiers via 5'RACE. MiXCR was run by TCRdb on the 5' RACE reads, yielding one entry per CDR3 protein. The sample records 300,000 to 400,000 distinct CDR3 sequences, around 13% being singletons. Trimming cost V 1 base and J 6 bases; bases outside gene matches: 7. CDR1 and CDR2 (germline): SGHRS, YFSETQ. The CDR3 extends over 16 amino acids. V is TRBV5-1 and J is TRBJ2-2; 9 nucleotides match TRBD2. The receptor's source is a man younger than 30 who had mild COVID-19 (a few samples of this study predate the infection). Cell type and time point are not known. Material for sequencing was PBMCs or a T cell subset sorted from them (not recorded which). The CDR3 DNA follows: TGCGCCAGCAGCTTGCGGTCTAGCGGGGTTGCCGGGGAGCTGTTTTTT. Residues: CASSLRSSGVAGELFF.